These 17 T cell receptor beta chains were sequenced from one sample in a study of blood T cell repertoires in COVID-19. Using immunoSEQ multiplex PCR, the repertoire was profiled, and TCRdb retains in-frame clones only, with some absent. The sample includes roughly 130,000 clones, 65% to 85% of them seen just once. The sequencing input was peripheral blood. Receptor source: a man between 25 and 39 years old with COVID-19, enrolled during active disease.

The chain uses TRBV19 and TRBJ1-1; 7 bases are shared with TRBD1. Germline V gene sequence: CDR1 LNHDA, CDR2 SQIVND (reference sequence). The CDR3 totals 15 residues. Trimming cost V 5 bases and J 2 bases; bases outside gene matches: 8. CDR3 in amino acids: CASSLRGQGNTEAFF. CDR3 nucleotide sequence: TGTGCCAGTAGTTTAAGGGGGCAAGGCAACACTGAAGCTTTCTTT.

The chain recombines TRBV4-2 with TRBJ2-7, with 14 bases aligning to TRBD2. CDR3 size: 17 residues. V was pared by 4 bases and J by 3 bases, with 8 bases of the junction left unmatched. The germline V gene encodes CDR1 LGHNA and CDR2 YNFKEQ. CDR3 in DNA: TGTGCCAGCAGCCCGGGACTAGCGGGAGAAAGGGTCTACGAGCAGTACTTC. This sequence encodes CASSPGLAGERVYEQYF.

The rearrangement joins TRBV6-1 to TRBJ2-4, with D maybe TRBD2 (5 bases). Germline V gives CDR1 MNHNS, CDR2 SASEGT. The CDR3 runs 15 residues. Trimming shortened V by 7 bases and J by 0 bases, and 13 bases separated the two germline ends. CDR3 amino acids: CASIADFLAKNIQYF. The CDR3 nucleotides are TGTGCCAGCATCGCGGACTTCTTAGCCAAAAACATTCAGTACTTC.

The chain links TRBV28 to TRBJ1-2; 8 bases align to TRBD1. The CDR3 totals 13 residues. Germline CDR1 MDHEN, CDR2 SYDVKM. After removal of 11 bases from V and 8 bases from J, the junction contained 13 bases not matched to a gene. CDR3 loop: CACSRTGLRGYTF. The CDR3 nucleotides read TGTGCCTGTTCGCGGACAGGGCTAAGGGGCTACACCTTC.

The CDR3 region has the DNA TGCGCCAGAGGGGGGGGTCAGGGAAGCTCCTATAATTCACCCCTCCACTTT. Translating it yields CARGGGQGSSYNSPLHF. V gene TRBV10-1 combines with J gene TRBJ1-6, with D perhaps matching TRBD1 (6 bases). The length of the CDR3 is 17 residues. With 9 bases removed from V and 0 bases from J, the gap between germline ends came to 18 bases. CDR1 and CDR2 from the germline V gene are WNHNN and SYGVQD (reference sequence).

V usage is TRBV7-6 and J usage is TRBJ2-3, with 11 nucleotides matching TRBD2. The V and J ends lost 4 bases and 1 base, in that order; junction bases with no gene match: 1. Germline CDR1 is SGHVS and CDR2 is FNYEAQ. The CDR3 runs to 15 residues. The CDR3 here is CASSSLAGGTDTQYF. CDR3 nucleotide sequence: TGTGCCAGCAGCTCACTAGCGGGAGGCACAGATACGCAGTATTTT.

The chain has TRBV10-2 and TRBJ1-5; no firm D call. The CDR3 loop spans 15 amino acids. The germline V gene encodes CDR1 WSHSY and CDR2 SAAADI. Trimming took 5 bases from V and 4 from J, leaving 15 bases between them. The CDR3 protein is CASSHPTDGNQPQHF. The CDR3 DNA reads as TGCGCCAGCAGTCACCCAACAGACGGAAATCAGCCCCAGCATTTT.

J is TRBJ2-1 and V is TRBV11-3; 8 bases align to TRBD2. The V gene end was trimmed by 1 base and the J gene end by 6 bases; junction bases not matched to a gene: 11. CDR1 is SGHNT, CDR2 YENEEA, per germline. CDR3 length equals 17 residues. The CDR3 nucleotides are TGTGCCAGCAGCTTAGGAGGACCGGGACTAGTATCCAATGAGCAGTTCTTC. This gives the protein CASSLGGPGLVSNEQFF.

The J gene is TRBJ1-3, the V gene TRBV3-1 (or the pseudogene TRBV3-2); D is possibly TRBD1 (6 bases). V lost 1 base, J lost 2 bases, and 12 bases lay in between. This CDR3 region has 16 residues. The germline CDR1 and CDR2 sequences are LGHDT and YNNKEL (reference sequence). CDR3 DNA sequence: TGTGCCAGCAGCCAAGGTTGGGGACAAGCTGGAAACACCATATATTTT. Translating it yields CASSQGWGQAGNTIYF.

The CDR3 DNA reads as TGTGCCAGCTCACCAATTTCCGGGGTTGACAATCAGCCCCAGCATTTT. It is translated as CASSPISGVDNQPQHF. The chain joins TRBV18 to TRBJ1-5; no firm D call. The CDR3 totals 16 residues. Deletions cut 2 bases from V and 3 bases from J, with 14 bases between. The germline V gene has CDR1 KGHSH and CDR2 LQKENI. The full variable domain, completed using reference TRBV18 and TRBJ1-5, is NAGVMQNPRHLVRRRGQEARLRCSPMKGHSHVYWYRQLPEEGLKFMVYLQKENIIDESGMPKERFSAEFPKEGPSILRIQQVVRGDSAAYFCASSPISGVDNQPQHFGDGTRLSIL.

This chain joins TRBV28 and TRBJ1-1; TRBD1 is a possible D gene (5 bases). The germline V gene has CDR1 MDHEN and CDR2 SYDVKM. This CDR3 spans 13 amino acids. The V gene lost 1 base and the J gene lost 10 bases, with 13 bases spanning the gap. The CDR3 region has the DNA TGTGCCAGCAGTTTATCGGGCAGGGAGGCAGCTTTCTTT. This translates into CASSLSGREAAFF.

DNA of the CDR3: TGTGCCACCTGTAGGACAGGGGCCGGGGAGCTGTTTTTT. It specifies CATCRTGAGELFF. The rearrangement uses TRBV10-3 and TRBJ2-2; TRBD1 agrees at 9 bases. CDR1 is ENHRY, CDR2 SYGVKD, per germline. Trimming cost V 10 bases and J 6 bases; bases outside gene matches: 6. The CDR3 loop spans 13 amino acids.

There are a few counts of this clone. The DNA for the CDR3 is TGTGCCAGCAGCCAAGTGTCTGGACTGGTTGAAGCTTTCTTT. The encoded protein is CASSQVSGLVEAFF. The gene calls are TRBV3-1 (or the pseudogene TRBV3-2) and TRBJ1-1; no firm D call. Germline loops: CDR1 LGHDT, CDR2 YNNKEL (reference sequence). Deletions cut 1 base from V and 7 bases from J, with 13 bases between. This CDR3 has 14 amino acids.

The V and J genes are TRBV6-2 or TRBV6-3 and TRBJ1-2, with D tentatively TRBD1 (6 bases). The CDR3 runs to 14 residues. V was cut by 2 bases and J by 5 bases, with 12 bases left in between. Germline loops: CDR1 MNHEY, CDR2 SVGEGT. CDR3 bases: TGTGCCAGCAGTTACCAGACAGGTCTTTATGGCTACACCTTC. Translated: CASSYQTGLYGYTF.

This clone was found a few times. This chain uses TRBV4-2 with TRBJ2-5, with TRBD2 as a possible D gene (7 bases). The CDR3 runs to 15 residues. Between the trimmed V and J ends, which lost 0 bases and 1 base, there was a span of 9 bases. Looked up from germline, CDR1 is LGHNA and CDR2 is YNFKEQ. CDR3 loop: CASSQDRGAQETQYF. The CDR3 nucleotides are TGTGCCAGCAGCCAAGATCGGGGGGCCCAAGAGACCCAGTACTTC.

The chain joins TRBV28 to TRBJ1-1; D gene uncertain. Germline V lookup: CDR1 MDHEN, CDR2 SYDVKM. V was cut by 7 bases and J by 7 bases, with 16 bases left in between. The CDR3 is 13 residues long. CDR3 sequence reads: CASTRPPIGEAFF. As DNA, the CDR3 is TGTGCCAGCACCAGGCCCCCTATAGGTGAAGCTTTCTTT.

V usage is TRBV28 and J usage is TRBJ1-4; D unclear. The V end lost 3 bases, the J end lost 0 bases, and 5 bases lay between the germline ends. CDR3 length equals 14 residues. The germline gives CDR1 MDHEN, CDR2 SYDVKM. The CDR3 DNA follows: TGTGCCAGCAGTTTTACAGCAACTAATGAAAAACTGTTTTTT. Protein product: CASSFTATNEKLFF.